This T cell receptor beta chain appears in the sequencing data of a study of cytomegalovirus exposure and HLA in healthy donors. Study context: The study's early data release held 80 million to 95 million unique TCRs from HLA-typed donors. Overall study results and limits: Across donors, presence/absence analyses took sequencing depth to be roughly uniform. It was reported in a later analysis that an Asian-associated ancestry cluster showed fewer N-insertions than the approximately 700-donor mean.

The study ran its PCR with 60 Vbeta and 13 Jbeta primers. The data were produced by immunoSEQ multiplex PCR, yet TCRdb's version contains in-frame clones alone and is incomplete. The sample shows 130,000 to 150,000 clones, roughly 76% of them seen only once. A remark on this clone: Its antigen is unidentified.

The donors were healthy bone marrow donors. The TCR originated in a man younger than 30 in good health and CMV-seronegative. The sequencing input was PBMCs.

In nucleotides, the CDR3 is TGTGCCAGCAGTGAAGCGCGGAACACCGGGGAGCTGTTTTTT. Its translation: CASSEARNTGELFF. V is TRBV6-1 and J is TRBJ2-2; D is ambiguous. V was trimmed by 0 bases and J by 1 base, leaving 3 bases between them. Germline CDR1 is MNHNS and CDR2 is SASEGT. The CDR3 loop spans 14 amino acids.